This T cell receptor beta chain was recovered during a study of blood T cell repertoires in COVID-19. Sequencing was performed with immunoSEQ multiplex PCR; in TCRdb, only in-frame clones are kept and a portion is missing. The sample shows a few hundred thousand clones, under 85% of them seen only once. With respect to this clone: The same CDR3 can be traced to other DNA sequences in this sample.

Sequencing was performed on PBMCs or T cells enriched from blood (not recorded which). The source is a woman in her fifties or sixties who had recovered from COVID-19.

CDR3 DNA: TGTGCCTGGAGTGTATCCGGGGACACTGAAGCTTTCTTT. Encoded protein: CAWSVSGDTEAFF. The chain recombines TRBV30 with TRBJ1-1; D gene ambiguous. V dropped 0 bases and J dropped 3 bases, with 8 bases sitting between them. Germline lookup yields CDR1 GTSNPN and CDR2 SVGIG (reference sequence). CDR3 length equals 13 residues.